Listed below are T cell receptor beta chains from one sample, sequenced in a study of CD8 T cells in ankylosing spondylitis. One entry per CDR3 protein results from TCRdb running MiXCR on the 5' RACE reads. The table shows 350,000 or so distinct CDR3 sequences, with roughly 14% occurring only once. Sequencing was done on a sample of blood, either unsorted or a sorted T cell fraction (not recorded which). The receptors originated from a male donor with ankylosing spondylitis or in good health (not recorded which). The CDR3 runs from the conserved cysteine through the conserved F or W. A D gene is named only where the DNA matches it firmly. Not all rows give a size; the values are once, few, many and, for expanded clones, a class.

clone size: NA
J gene: TRBJ2-7
D gene: NA
V gene: TRBV18
CDR3 protein: CASSAGANFYEQYF
CDR3 DNA: TGTGCCAGCTCAGCCGGGGCCAATTTCTACGAGCAGTACTTC

clone size: NA
J gene: TRBJ1-1
D gene: TRBD1
V gene: TRBV12-3/TRBV12-4
CDR3 protein: CASSFTGVPSDEAFF
CDR3 DNA: TGTGCCAGCAGTTTCACAGGGGTCCCTTCGGATGAAGCTTTCTTT

clone size: few
J gene: TRBJ2-2
D gene: TRBD1
V gene: TRBV5-4
CDR3 protein: CASSSGTGGHGELFF
CDR3 DNA: TGTGCCAGCAGCTCCGGGACAGGGGGCCACGGGGAGCTGTTTTTT

clone size: few
J gene: TRBJ1-4
D gene: TRBD1
V gene: TRBV5-1
CDR3 protein: CASSLIGTGATNEKLFF
CDR3 DNA: TGCGCCAGCAGCTTGATCGGGACAGGGGCAACTAATGAAAAACTGTTTTTT

clone size: NA
J gene: TRBJ2-1
D gene: NA
V gene: TRBV25-1
CDR3 protein: CASSEYGKISNEQFF
CDR3 DNA: TGTGCCAGCAGTGAATACGGCAAGATAAGCAATGAGCAGTTCTTC

clone size: few
J gene: TRBJ2-7
D gene: NA
V gene: TRBV25-1
CDR3 protein: CASKEGLYEQYF
CDR3 DNA: TGTGCCAGCAAAGAGGGCCTTTACGAGCAGTACTTC

clone size: many
J gene: TRBJ2-2
D gene: NA
V gene: TRBV10-3
CDR3 protein: CAISRENTGELFF
CDR3 DNA: TGTGCCATCAGCAGGGAGAACACCGGGGAGCTGTTTTTT

clone size: few
J gene: TRBJ1-1
D gene: TRBD1
V gene: TRBV10-3
CDR3 protein: CAISLTGGDTEAFF
CDR3 DNA: TGTGCCATCAGTCTGACAGGGGGGGACACTGAAGCTTTCTTT

clone size: few
J gene: TRBJ1-2
D gene: NA
V gene: TRBV12-3/TRBV12-4
CDR3 protein: CASSTRPGYYGYTF
CDR3 DNA: TGTGCCAGCAGTACCCGGCCGGGGTACTATGGCTACACCTTC

clone size: many
J gene: TRBJ2-1
D gene: TRBD2
V gene: TRBV7-9
CDR3 protein: CASSLTSGFYNEQFF
CDR3 DNA: TGTGCCAGCAGCCTAACTAGCGGGTTCTACAATGAGCAGTTCTTC

clone size: NA
J gene: TRBJ2-2
D gene: TRBD1
V gene: TRBV11-2
CDR3 protein: CASSLQGVGTGELFF
CDR3 DNA: TGTGCCAGCAGCTTACAGGGGGTGGGCACCGGGGAGCTGTTTTTT

clone size: few
J gene: TRBJ2-2
D gene: NA
V gene: TRBV5-1
CDR3 protein: CASRGGPNTGELFF
CDR3 DNA: TGCGCCAGCAGGGGGGGCCCGAACACCGGGGAGCTGTTTTTT

clone size: NA
J gene: TRBJ2-5
D gene: NA
V gene: TRBV7-9
CDR3 protein: CASSWGGQQETQYF
CDR3 DNA: TGTGCCAGCAGTTGGGGAGGACAGCAAGAGACCCAGTACTTC

clone size: NA
J gene: TRBJ2-1
D gene: TRBD2
V gene: TRBV5-1
CDR3 protein: CASSLITSGAYNEQFF
CDR3 DNA: TGCGCCAGCAGCCTCATTACTAGCGGGGCCTACAATGAGCAGTTCTTC

clone size: NA
J gene: TRBJ2-3
D gene: NA
V gene: TRBV4-1
CDR3 protein: CASSHIWDTQYF
CDR3 DNA: TGCGCCAGCAGCCATATATGGGATACGCAGTATTTT

clone size: NA
J gene: TRBJ2-6
D gene: TRBD1
V gene: TRBV6-1
CDR3 protein: CASSPRGQAVRANVLTF
CDR3 DNA: TGTGCCAGCAGTCCCAGGGGACAGGCGGTAAGGGCCAACGTCCTGACTTTC

clone size: NA
J gene: TRBJ2-4
D gene: TRBD2
V gene: TRBV4-1
CDR3 protein: CASSLTGTSGGDIQYF
CDR3 DNA: TGCGCCAGCAGCCTTACCGGGACTAGCGGAGGGGACATTCAGTACTTC

clone size: NA
J gene: TRBJ2-7
D gene: NA
V gene: TRBV5-1
CDR3 protein: CASSLLLGQTLGTYEQYF
CDR3 DNA: TGCGCCAGCAGCTTGTTGTTGGGACAAACTTTAGGGACCTACGAGCAGTACTTC

clone size: many
J gene: TRBJ2-5
D gene: NA
V gene: TRBV7-2
CDR3 protein: CASSPQLETQYF
CDR3 DNA: TGTGCCAGCAGCCCCCAGCTGGAGACCCAGTACTTC

clone size: few
J gene: TRBJ1-4
D gene: NA
V gene: TRBV12-3/TRBV12-4
CDR3 protein: CATGDPNEKLFF
CDR3 DNA: TGTGCCACCGGAGACCCTAATGAAAAACTGTTTTTT

clone size: NA
J gene: TRBJ2-1
D gene: NA
V gene: TRBV15
CDR3 protein: CATSRGRVFNEQFF
CDR3 DNA: TGTGCCACCAGCAGAGGCAGGGTTTTCAATGAGCAGTTCTTC

clone size: NA
J gene: TRBJ1-5
D gene: NA
V gene: TRBV12-3/TRBV12-4
CDR3 protein: CASSYSYQPQHF
CDR3 DNA: TGTGCCAGCAGTTACTCATATCAGCCCCAGCATTTT

clone size: few
J gene: TRBJ2-7
D gene: NA
V gene: TRBV5-1
CDR3 protein: CASSLLDSSYEQYF
CDR3 DNA: TGCGCCAGCAGCTTGCTGGACAGCTCCTACGAGCAGTACTTC

clone size: many
J gene: TRBJ2-7
D gene: TRBD2
V gene: TRBV5-1
CDR3 protein: CASSTGLAGASFSAEQYF
CDR3 DNA: TGCGCCAGCAGCACCGGACTAGCGGGAGCTTCCTTCTCTGCCGAGCAGTACTTC

clone size: NA
J gene: TRBJ2-7
D gene: TRBD1
V gene: TRBV2
CDR3 protein: CASSEAPGQGFEQYF
CDR3 DNA: TGTGCCAGCAGTGAAGCGCCGGGACAGGGCTTCGAGCAGTACTTC

clone size: NA
J gene: TRBJ2-7
D gene: TRBD1
V gene: TRBV12-3/TRBV12-4
CDR3 protein: CASIADVGQGSPYEQYF
CDR3 DNA: TGTGCCAGCATCGCTGATGTGGGACAGGGGAGCCCCTACGAGCAGTACTTC

clone size: NA
J gene: TRBJ2-7
D gene: NA
V gene: TRBV7-9
CDR3 protein: CASSRSYGRVHEQYF
CDR3 DNA: TGTGCCAGCAGCCGGAGCTACGGCAGGGTCCACGAGCAGTACTTC

clone size: few
J gene: TRBJ1-1
D gene: NA
V gene: TRBV6-1
CDR3 protein: CASSERQSLNTEAFF
CDR3 DNA: TGTGCCAGCAGTGAACGACAGAGTTTGAACACTGAAGCTTTCTTT

clone size: NA
J gene: TRBJ1-1
D gene: TRBD1
V gene: TRBV3-1
CDR3 protein: CASSRDGTGGPVGFF
CDR3 DNA: TGTGCCAGCAGCCGGGATGGGACAGGGGGCCCTGTTGGTTTCTTT

clone size: few
J gene: TRBJ1-1
D gene: NA
V gene: TRBV12-3/TRBV12-4
CDR3 protein: CASSGDSLTEAFF
CDR3 DNA: TGTGCCAGCAGTGGTGACAGTCTCACTGAAGCTTTCTTT

clone size: NA
J gene: TRBJ1-4
D gene: NA
V gene: TRBV20-1
CDR3 protein: CSAGDRTTNEKLFF
CDR3 DNA: TGCAGTGCTGGAGACAGGACAACTAATGAAAAACTGTTTTTT

clone size: many
J gene: TRBJ2-2
D gene: NA
V gene: TRBV27
CDR3 protein: CASRRDLTNTGELFF
CDR3 DNA: TGTGCCAGCAGACGGGACCTTACGAACACCGGGGAGCTGTTTTTT

clone size: NA
J gene: TRBJ2-5
D gene: TRBD2
V gene: TRBV4-2
CDR3 protein: CASSQEAGGLRETQYF
CDR3 DNA: TGTGCCAGCAGCCAAGAGGCGGGGGGCCTCCGGGAGACCCAGTACTTC

clone size: NA
J gene: TRBJ2-1
D gene: TRBD2
V gene: TRBV5-1
CDR3 protein: CASSLATGGPDEQFF
CDR3 DNA: TGCGCCAGCAGCTTGGCGACGGGGGGGCCGGATGAGCAGTTCTTC

clone size: few
J gene: TRBJ2-1
D gene: TRBD1
V gene: TRBV6-1
CDR3 protein: CASNRGLSSYNEQFF
CDR3 DNA: TGTGCCAGCAACAGGGGGCTCAGCTCCTACAATGAGCAGTTCTTC

clone size: NA
J gene: TRBJ1-5
D gene: NA
V gene: TRBV10-2
CDR3 protein: CASREAGVRDQPQHF
CDR3 DNA: TGCGCCAGCAGAGAGGCAGGGGTGCGGGATCAGCCCCAGCATTTT

clone size: NA
J gene: TRBJ2-3
D gene: NA
V gene: TRBV29-1
CDR3 protein: CSVLLRINTDTQYF
CDR3 DNA: TGCAGCGTGCTGCTAAGAATTAACACAGATACGCAGTATTTT

clone size: NA
J gene: TRBJ2-7
D gene: TRBD1
V gene: TRBV4-1
CDR3 protein: CASSKGGTGWYEQYF
CDR3 DNA: TGCGCCAGCAGCAAAGGAGGGACAGGGTGGTACGAGCAGTACTTC

clone size: few
J gene: TRBJ2-4
D gene: NA
V gene: TRBV14
CDR3 protein: CASSPRGAKNIQYF
CDR3 DNA: TGTGCCAGCAGCCCCCGGGGAGCGAAAAACATTCAGTACTTC

clone size: few
J gene: TRBJ1-1
D gene: NA
V gene: TRBV29-1
CDR3 protein: CSASKGPLNTEAFF
CDR3 DNA: TGCAGCGCCTCAAAGGGACCGCTGAACACTGAAGCTTTCTTT

clone size: few
J gene: TRBJ2-3
D gene: TRBD2
V gene: TRBV12-3/TRBV12-4
CDR3 protein: CASSLGHSGRALNTQYF
CDR3 DNA: TGTGCCAGCAGTTTAGGACATAGCGGGAGGGCCCTAAATACGCAGTATTTT

clone size: many
J gene: TRBJ2-2
D gene: NA
V gene: TRBV2
CDR3 protein: CASRAQGELFF
CDR3 DNA: TGTGCCAGCAGAGCCCAAGGGGAGCTGTTTTTT

clone size: few
J gene: TRBJ2-7
D gene: TRBD2
V gene: TRBV2
CDR3 protein: CASRPPGLAGGWDEQYF
CDR3 DNA: TGTGCCAGCAGACCACCGGGACTAGCGGGGGGATGGGACGAGCAGTACTTC

clone size: NA
J gene: TRBJ2-1
D gene: TRBD2
V gene: TRBV5-1
CDR3 protein: CASRDLAGAYNEQFF
CDR3 DNA: TGCGCCAGCAGGGATCTAGCGGGAGCGTACAATGAGCAGTTCTTC

clone size: NA
J gene: TRBJ2-7
D gene: TRBD2
V gene: TRBV5-5
CDR3 protein: CASSLGVGATSGSEQYF
CDR3 DNA: TGTGCCAGCAGCTTGGGCGTCGGAGCGACTAGCGGAAGCGAGCAGTACTTC

clone size: NA
J gene: TRBJ1-2
D gene: NA
V gene: TRBV29-1
CDR3 protein: CSVEDRGRRYTF
CDR3 DNA: TGCAGCGTTGAAGATAGGGGCAGGAGGTACACCTTC

clone size: NA
J gene: TRBJ1-1
D gene: NA
V gene: TRBV5-1
CDR3 protein: CASSYDRNTEAFF
CDR3 DNA: TGCGCCAGCAGCTACGACAGAAACACTGAAGCTTTCTTT

clone size: few
J gene: TRBJ2-3
D gene: NA
V gene: TRBV30
CDR3 protein: CACREWADTQYF
CDR3 DNA: TGTGCCTGCCGAGAGTGGGCAGATACGCAGTATTTT

clone size: NA
J gene: TRBJ2-3
D gene: TRBD1
V gene: TRBV2
CDR3 protein: CASRTGEGDTQYF
CDR3 DNA: TGTGCCAGCCGCACAGGGGAAGGAGATACGCAGTATTTT

clone size: many
J gene: TRBJ2-7
D gene: TRBD2
V gene: TRBV20-1
CDR3 protein: CSAKPGGPGSEQYF
CDR3 DNA: TGCAGTGCTAAACCGGGAGGACCGGGTAGCGAGCAGTACTTC

clone size: NA
J gene: TRBJ2-7
D gene: TRBD2
V gene: TRBV3-1
CDR3 protein: CASRSSSGRADEQYF
CDR3 DNA: TGTGCCAGCAGATCGTCTAGCGGGAGGGCCGATGAGCAGTACTTC